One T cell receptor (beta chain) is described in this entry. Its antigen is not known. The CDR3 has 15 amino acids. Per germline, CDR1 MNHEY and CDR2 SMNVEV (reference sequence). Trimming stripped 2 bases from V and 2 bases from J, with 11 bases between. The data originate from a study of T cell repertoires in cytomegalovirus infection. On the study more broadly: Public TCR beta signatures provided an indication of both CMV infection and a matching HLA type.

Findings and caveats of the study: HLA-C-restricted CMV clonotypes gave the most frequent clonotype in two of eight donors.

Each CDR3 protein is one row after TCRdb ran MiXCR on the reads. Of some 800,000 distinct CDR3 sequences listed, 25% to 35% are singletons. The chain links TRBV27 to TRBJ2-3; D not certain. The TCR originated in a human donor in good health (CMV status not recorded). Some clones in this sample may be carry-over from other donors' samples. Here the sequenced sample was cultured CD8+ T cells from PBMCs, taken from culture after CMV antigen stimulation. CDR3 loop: CASSLNRPSTDTQYF. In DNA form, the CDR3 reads TGTGCCAGCAGTTTAAACCGACCATCCACAGATACGCAGTATTTT.